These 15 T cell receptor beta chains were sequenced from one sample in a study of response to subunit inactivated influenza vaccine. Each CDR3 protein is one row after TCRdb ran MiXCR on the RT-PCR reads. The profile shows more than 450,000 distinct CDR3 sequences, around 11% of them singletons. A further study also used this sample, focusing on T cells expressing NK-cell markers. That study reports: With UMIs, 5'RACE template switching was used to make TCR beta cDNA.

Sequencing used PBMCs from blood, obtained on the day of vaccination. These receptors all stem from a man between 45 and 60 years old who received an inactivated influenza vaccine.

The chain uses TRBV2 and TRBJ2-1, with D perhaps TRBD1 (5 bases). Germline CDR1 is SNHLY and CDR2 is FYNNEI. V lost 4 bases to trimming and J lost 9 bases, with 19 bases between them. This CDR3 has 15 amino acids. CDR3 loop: CASSGGDSPTGEQFF. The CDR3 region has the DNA TGTGCCAGCAGTGGTGGGGATTCCCCTACAGGTGAGCAGTTCTTC. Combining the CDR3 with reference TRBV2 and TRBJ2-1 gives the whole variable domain EPEVTQTPSHQVTQMGQEVILRCVPISNHLYFYWYRQILGQKVEFLVSFYNNEISEKSEIFDDQFSVERPDGSNFTLKIRSTKLEDSAMYFCASSGGDSPTGEQFFGPGTRLTVL.

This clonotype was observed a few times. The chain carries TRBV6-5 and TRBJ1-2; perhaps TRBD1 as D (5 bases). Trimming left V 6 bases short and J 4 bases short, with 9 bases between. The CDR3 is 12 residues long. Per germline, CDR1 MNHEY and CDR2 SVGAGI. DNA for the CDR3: TGTGCCAGCAGATGGGGACTCTATGGCTACACCTTC. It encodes CASRWGLYGYTF.

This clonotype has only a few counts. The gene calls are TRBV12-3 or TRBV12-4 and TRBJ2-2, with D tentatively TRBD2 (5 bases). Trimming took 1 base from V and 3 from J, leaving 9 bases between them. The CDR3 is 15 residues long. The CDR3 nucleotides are TGTGCCAGCAGTTTAGGGGAGTCCTACACCGGGGAGCTGTTTTTT. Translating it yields CASSLGESYTGELFF.

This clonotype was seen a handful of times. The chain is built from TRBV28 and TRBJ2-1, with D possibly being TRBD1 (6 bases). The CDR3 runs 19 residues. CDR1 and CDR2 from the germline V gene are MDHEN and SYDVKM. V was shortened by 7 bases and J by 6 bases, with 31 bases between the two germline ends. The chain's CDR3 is CASKIPGTYLSGGGNEQFF. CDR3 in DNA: TGTGCCAGCAAGATACCCGGGACATACCTGTCGGGTGGGGGCAATGAGCAGTTCTTC.

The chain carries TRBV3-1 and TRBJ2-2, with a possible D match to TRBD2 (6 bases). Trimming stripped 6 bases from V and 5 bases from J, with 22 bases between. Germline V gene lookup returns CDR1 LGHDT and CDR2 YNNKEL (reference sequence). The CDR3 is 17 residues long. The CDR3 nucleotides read TGTGCCAGCAGACGCGGGACGGGGACTTTGGGGACCGGGGAGCTGTTTTTT. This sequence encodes CASRRGTGTLGTGELFF. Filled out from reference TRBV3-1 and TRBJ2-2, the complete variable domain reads DTAVSQTPKYLVTQMGNDKSIKCEQNLGHDTMYWYKQDSKKFLKIMFSYNNKELIINETVPNRFSPKSPDKAHLNLHINSLELGDSAVYFCASRRGTGTLGTGELFFGEGSRLTVL.

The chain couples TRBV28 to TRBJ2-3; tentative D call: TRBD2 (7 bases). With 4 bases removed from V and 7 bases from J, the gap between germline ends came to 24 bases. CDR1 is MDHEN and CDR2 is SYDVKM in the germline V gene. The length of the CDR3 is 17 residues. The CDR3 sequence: CASSYILRGAAGYTQYF. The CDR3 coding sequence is TGTGCCAGCAGTTATATTCTACGGGGGGCCGCGGGGTATACGCAGTATTTT.

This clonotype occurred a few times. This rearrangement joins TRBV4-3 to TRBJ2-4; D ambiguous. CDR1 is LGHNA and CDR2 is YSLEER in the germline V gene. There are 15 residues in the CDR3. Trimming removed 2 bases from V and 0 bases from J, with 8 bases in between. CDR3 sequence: CASSQLLQAKNIQYF. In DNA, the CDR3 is TGCGCCAGCAGCCAATTACTCCAAGCCAAAAACATTCAGTACTTC.

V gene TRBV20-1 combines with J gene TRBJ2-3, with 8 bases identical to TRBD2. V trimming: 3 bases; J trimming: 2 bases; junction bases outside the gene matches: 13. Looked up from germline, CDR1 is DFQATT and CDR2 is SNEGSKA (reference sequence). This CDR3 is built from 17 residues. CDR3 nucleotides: TGCAGTGCTAGCCCCCTTGTTGCGGGAGGCTACACAGATACGCAGTATTTT. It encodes CSASPLVAGGYTDTQYF.

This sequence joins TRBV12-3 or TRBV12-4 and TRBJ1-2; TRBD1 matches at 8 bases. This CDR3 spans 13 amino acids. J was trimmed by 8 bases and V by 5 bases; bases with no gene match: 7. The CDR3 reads CASSVTGGSGYTF. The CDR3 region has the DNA TGTGCCAGCAGTGTTACAGGGGGTAGCGGCTACACCTTC.

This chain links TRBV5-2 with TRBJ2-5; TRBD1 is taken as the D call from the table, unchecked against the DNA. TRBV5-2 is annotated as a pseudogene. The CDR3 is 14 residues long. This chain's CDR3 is CAMGPGQEGETQYF. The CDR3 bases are TGTGCCATGGGCCCCGGACAGGAAGGAGAGACCCAGTACTTC.

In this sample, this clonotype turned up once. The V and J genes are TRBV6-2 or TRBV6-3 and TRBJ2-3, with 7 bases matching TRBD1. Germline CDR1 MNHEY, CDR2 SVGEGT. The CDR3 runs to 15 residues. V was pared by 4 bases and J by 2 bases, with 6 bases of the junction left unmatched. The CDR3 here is CASSFYRGSTDTQYF. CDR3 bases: TGTGCCAGCAGTTTCTACAGGGGTTCCACAGATACGCAGTATTTT.

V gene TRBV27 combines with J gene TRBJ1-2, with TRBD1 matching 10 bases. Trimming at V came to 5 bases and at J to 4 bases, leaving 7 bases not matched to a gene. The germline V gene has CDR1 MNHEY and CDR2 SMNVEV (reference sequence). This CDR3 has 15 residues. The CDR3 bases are TGTGCCAGCAGTAGCGGGACAGGGGCATTCTATGGCTACACCTTC. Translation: CASSSGTGAFYGYTF.

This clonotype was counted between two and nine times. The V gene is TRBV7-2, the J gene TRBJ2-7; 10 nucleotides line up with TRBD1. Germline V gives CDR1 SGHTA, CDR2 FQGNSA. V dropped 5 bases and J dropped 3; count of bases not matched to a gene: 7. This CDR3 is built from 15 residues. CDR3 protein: CASSATGTGVYEQYF. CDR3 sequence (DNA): TGTGCCAGCAGCGCAACCGGGACAGGGGTCTACGAGCAGTACTTC.

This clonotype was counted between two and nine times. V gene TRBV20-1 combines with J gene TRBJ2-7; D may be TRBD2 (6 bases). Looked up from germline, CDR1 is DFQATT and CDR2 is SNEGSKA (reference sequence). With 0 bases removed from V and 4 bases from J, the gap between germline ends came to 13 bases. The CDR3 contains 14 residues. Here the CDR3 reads CSARERRGGYEQYF. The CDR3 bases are TGCAGTGCTAGAGAAAGGAGGGGTGGATACGAGCAGTACTTC.

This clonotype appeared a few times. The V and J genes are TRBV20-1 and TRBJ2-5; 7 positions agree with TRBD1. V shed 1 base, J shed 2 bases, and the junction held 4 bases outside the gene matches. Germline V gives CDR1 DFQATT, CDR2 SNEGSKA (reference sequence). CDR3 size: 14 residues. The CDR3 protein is CSARVPTGQETQYF. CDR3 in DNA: TGCAGTGCTAGAGTCCCGACAGGGCAAGAGACCCAGTACTTC.